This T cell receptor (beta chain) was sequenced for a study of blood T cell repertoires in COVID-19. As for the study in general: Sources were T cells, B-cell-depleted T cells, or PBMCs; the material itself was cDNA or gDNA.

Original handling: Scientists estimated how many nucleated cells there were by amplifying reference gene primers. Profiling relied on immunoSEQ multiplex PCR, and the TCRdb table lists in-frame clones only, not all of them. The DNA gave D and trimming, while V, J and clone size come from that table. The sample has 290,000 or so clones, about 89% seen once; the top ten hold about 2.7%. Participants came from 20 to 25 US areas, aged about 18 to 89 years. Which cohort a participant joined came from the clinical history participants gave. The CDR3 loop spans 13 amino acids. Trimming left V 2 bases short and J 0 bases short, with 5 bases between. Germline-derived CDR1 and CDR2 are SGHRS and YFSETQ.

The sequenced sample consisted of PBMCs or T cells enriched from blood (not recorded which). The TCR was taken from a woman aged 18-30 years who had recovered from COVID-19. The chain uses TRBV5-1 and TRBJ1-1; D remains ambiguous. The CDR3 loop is CASSFGLNTEAFF. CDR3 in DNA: TGCGCCAGCAGCTTCGGGTTGAACACTGAAGCTTTCTTT.